The rows below give T cell receptor beta chains drawn from one sample of a study of memory CD4+ T cells and cytomegalovirus serostatus. TCRdb's copy holds only in-frame clones and misses some; the assay was immunoSEQ multiplex PCR. Of roughly 45,000 clones listed, over 75% are singletons. Sample: memory CD4+ T cells from blood. The receptor source for this set is an adult in good health and CMV-seronegative. The CDR3 runs from the conserved cysteine through the conserved F or W. A D gene is named only where the DNA matches it firmly. Rows may omit the clone size; those that give it use once, few, many or a size class.

cdr3_aa: CASSSGLLGETQYF
cdr3_nt: TGCGCCAGCAGCTCTGGACTTCTAGGAGAGACCCAGTACTTC
j_call: TRBJ2-5
d_call: NA
v_call: TRBV5-1
clone_size: NA

cdr3_aa: CASSLGVAGADTGELFF
cdr3_nt: TGTGCCAGCAGCTTAGGCGTCGCGGGGGCGGACACCGGGGAGCTGTTTTTT
j_call: TRBJ2-2
d_call: NA
v_call: TRBV7-6
clone_size: NA

cdr3_aa: CASSSSRDRSYTF
cdr3_nt: TGTGCCAGCAGCTCGAGTCGGGACAGGAGCTACACCTTC
j_call: TRBJ1-2
d_call: TRBD1
v_call: TRBV7-2
clone_size: NA

cdr3_aa: CASSLTGWQETQYF
cdr3_nt: TGTGCCAGCAGTTTGACAGGGTGGCAAGAGACCCAGTACTTC
j_call: TRBJ2-5
d_call: TRBD1
v_call: TRBV28
clone_size: NA

cdr3_aa: CASSAKVGPYGYTF
cdr3_nt: TGCGCCAGCAGTGCGAAGGTGGGGCCCTATGGCTACACCTTC
j_call: TRBJ1-2
d_call: NA
v_call: TRBV10-1
clone_size: NA

cdr3_aa: CASTPQTGVVETQYF
cdr3_nt: TGTGCCAGCACCCCTCAGACGGGAGTCGTAGAGACCCAGTACTTC
j_call: TRBJ2-5
d_call: NA
v_call: TRBV9
clone_size: NA

cdr3_aa: CASSVRGYEQYF
cdr3_nt: TGTGCCAGCAGTGTAAGGGGGTACGAGCAGTACTTC
j_call: TRBJ2-7
d_call: NA
v_call: TRBV2
clone_size: NA

cdr3_aa: CASSRRELTEKLFF
cdr3_nt: TGTGCCAGCAGCCGGAGGGAGCTGACTGAAAAACTGTTTTTT
j_call: TRBJ1-4
d_call: NA
v_call: TRBV14
clone_size: NA

cdr3_aa: CASSSNPTGGTGELFF
cdr3_nt: TGCGCCAGCAGCTCCAACCCGACAGGGGGCACCGGGGAGCTGTTTTTT
j_call: TRBJ2-2
d_call: TRBD1
v_call: TRBV5-1
clone_size: NA

cdr3_aa: CASATGVTTNEKLFF
cdr3_nt: TGCGCCAGCGCGACAGGGGTAACAACTAATGAAAAACTGTTTTTT
j_call: TRBJ1-4
d_call: TRBD1
v_call: TRBV10-2
clone_size: NA

cdr3_aa: CASRARSGTSYEQYF
cdr3_nt: TGTGCCAGCAGGGCCCGCAGCGGGACCTCCTACGAGCAGTACTTC
j_call: TRBJ2-7
d_call: TRBD2
v_call: TRBV6-5
clone_size: NA

cdr3_aa: CASKEAGGFFTGELFF
cdr3_nt: TGCGCCAGCAAGGAGGCAGGGGGCTTTTTCACCGGGGAGCTGTTTTTT
j_call: TRBJ2-2
d_call: TRBD1
v_call: TRBV5-1
clone_size: NA

cdr3_aa: CASSLVAEKNTEAFF
cdr3_nt: TGTGCCAGCAGCTTAGTTGCCGAGAAGAACACTGAAGCTTTCTTT
j_call: TRBJ1-1
d_call: NA
v_call: TRBV7-8
clone_size: NA

cdr3_aa: CASSQLGYTEAFF
cdr3_nt: TGTGCCAGCAGCCAACTGGGGTACACTGAAGCTTTCTTT
j_call: TRBJ1-1
d_call: NA
v_call: TRBV6-5
clone_size: few

cdr3_aa: CASSLGAGTDTQYF
cdr3_nt: TGTGCCAGCAGCTTAGGAGCAGGGACGGATACGCAGTATTTT
j_call: TRBJ2-3
d_call: NA
v_call: TRBV7-9
clone_size: few

cdr3_aa: CAWSNGYSGQGHSGYTF
cdr3_nt: TGTGCCTGGAGTAACGGGTATTCGGGACAGGGGCATAGCGGCTACACCTTC
j_call: TRBJ1-2
d_call: TRBD1
v_call: TRBV30
clone_size: NA

cdr3_aa: CASSSTNRDRAFSYEQYF
cdr3_nt: TGTGCCAGCAGTTCAACGAACCGGGACAGGGCTTTCTCCTACGAGCAGTACTTC
j_call: TRBJ2-7
d_call: TRBD1
v_call: TRBV28
clone_size: NA

cdr3_aa: CSVDHLSPSYNEQFF
cdr3_nt: TGCAGCGTGGACCATCTGTCGCCCTCCTACAATGAGCAGTTCTTC
j_call: TRBJ2-1
d_call: NA
v_call: TRBV29-1
clone_size: NA

cdr3_aa: CASSPSGNTEAFF
cdr3_nt: TGTGCCAGCAGCCCCAGCGGGAACACTGAAGCTTTCTTT
j_call: TRBJ1-1
d_call: NA
v_call: TRBV11-2
clone_size: once

cdr3_aa: CAISAGVRNTEAFF
cdr3_nt: TGTGCCATCAGTGCAGGGGTCAGGAACACTGAAGCTTTCTTT
j_call: TRBJ1-1
d_call: NA
v_call: TRBV10-3
clone_size: NA

cdr3_aa: CASSSGLVITGELFF
cdr3_nt: TGTGCCAGCAGCTCGGGACTAGTAATCACCGGGGAGCTGTTTTTT
j_call: TRBJ2-2
d_call: TRBD2
v_call: TRBV5-4
clone_size: NA

cdr3_aa: CASSQDRGDRASYNSPLHF
cdr3_nt: TGCGCCAGCAGCCAAGATAGGGGTGACAGGGCCTCCTATAATTCACCCCTCCACTTT
j_call: TRBJ1-6
d_call: TRBD1
v_call: TRBV4-1
clone_size: NA

cdr3_aa: CASSFGSRFDRPYGYTF
cdr3_nt: TGTGCCAGCAGTTTTGGGAGCAGATTTGACCGTCCCTATGGCTACACCTTC
j_call: TRBJ1-2
d_call: NA
v_call: TRBV28
clone_size: NA

cdr3_aa: CASSPGGVGNQPQHF
cdr3_nt: TGTGCCAGCTCACCAGGCGGGGTAGGCAATCAGCCCCAGCATTTT
j_call: TRBJ1-5
d_call: NA
v_call: TRBV18
clone_size: once

cdr3_aa: CSGQMQETQYF
cdr3_nt: TGCAGCGGACAGATGCAAGAGACCCAGTACTTC
j_call: TRBJ2-5
d_call: NA
v_call: TRBV20-1
clone_size: NA

cdr3_aa: CASSPRGAGRYEQYF
cdr3_nt: TGTGCCAGCAGCCCACGAGGAGCGGGGAGATACGAGCAGTACTTC
j_call: TRBJ2-7
d_call: TRBD2
v_call: TRBV28
clone_size: NA

cdr3_aa: CASSQDPGGNTGELFF
cdr3_nt: TGCGCCAGCAGCCAAGATCCGGGAGGGAACACCGGGGAGCTGTTTTTT
j_call: TRBJ2-2
d_call: TRBD2
v_call: TRBV4-1
clone_size: few

cdr3_aa: CASSERQGPLQKLFF
cdr3_nt: TGCGCCAGCAGTGAGCGACAGGGTCCCCTTCAAAAACTGTTTTTT
j_call: TRBJ1-4
d_call: TRBD1
v_call: TRBV10-1
clone_size: NA

cdr3_aa: CASSRRGAAYEQYF
cdr3_nt: TGTGCCAGTAGTAGGAGAGGGGCGGCCTACGAGCAGTACTTC
j_call: TRBJ2-7
d_call: NA
v_call: TRBV19
clone_size: few

cdr3_aa: CASSEAGQGRTEAFF
cdr3_nt: TGTGCCAGCAGTGAAGCAGGACAGGGACGCACTGAAGCTTTCTTT
j_call: TRBJ1-1
d_call: TRBD1
v_call: TRBV6-1
clone_size: once

cdr3_aa: CASIGSLTYEQYF
cdr3_nt: TGTGCCAGCATCGGATCCCTAACCTACGAGCAGTACTTC
j_call: TRBJ2-7
d_call: NA
v_call: TRBV27
clone_size: once

cdr3_aa: CASSPTGGGNTIYF
cdr3_nt: TGTGCCAGCTCACCAACAGGGGGTGGAAACACCATATATTTT
j_call: TRBJ1-3
d_call: TRBD1
v_call: TRBV18
clone_size: NA

cdr3_aa: CASSFNTGELFF
cdr3_nt: TGTGCCAGCAGTTTTAACACCGGGGAGCTGTTTTTT
j_call: TRBJ2-2
d_call: NA
v_call: TRBV27
clone_size: NA

cdr3_aa: CASSQDLAPTGELFF
cdr3_nt: TGCGCCAGCAGCCAAGATTTGGCACCCACCGGGGAGCTGTTTTTT
j_call: TRBJ2-2
d_call: NA
v_call: TRBV4-1
clone_size: NA

cdr3_aa: CASSRTDNAWGPTDTQYF
cdr3_nt: TGTGCCAGCTCACGAACCGACAACGCGTGGGGTCCCACAGATACGCAGTATTTT
j_call: TRBJ2-3
d_call: NA
v_call: TRBV18
clone_size: once

cdr3_aa: CASSLAGMYQETQYF
cdr3_nt: TGTGCCAGCAGCTTGGCCGGAATGTACCAAGAGACCCAGTACTTC
j_call: TRBJ2-5
d_call: NA
v_call: TRBV5-6
clone_size: few

cdr3_aa: CSVGRSSYEQYF
cdr3_nt: TGCAGCGTCGGACGTAGCTCCTACGAGCAGTACTTC
j_call: TRBJ2-7
d_call: NA
v_call: TRBV29-1
clone_size: NA

cdr3_aa: CASSSSGFGKPSYEQYF
cdr3_nt: TGCGCCAGCAGCTCCTCAGGTTTCGGGAAGCCTTCCTACGAGCAGTACTTC
j_call: TRBJ2-7
d_call: NA
v_call: TRBV5-1
clone_size: few

cdr3_aa: CASSPPVQWDTQYF
cdr3_nt: TGTGCCAGCAGTCCCCCGGTCCAGTGGGATACGCAGTATTTT
j_call: TRBJ2-3
d_call: NA
v_call: TRBV28
clone_size: NA

cdr3_aa: CASSPSGQGLQDTF
cdr3_nt: TGTGCCAGCAGCCCCTCCGGACAGGGCCTTCAGGACACCTTC
j_call: TRBJ1-2
d_call: TRBD1
v_call: TRBV2
clone_size: NA

cdr3_aa: CASSLAGQQETQYF
cdr3_nt: TGTGCCAGCAGCTTAGCGGGACAGCAAGAGACCCAGTACTTC
j_call: TRBJ2-5
d_call: TRBD1
v_call: TRBV7-6
clone_size: NA